The rows below give T cell receptor beta chains drawn from one sample of a study of cytomegalovirus exposure and HLA in healthy donors. Clones were read by immunoSEQ multiplex PCR, and TCRdb kept only the in-frame ones, dropping some. In all, the sample yields some 60,000 clones. The material sequenced was PBMCs. These receptors originate from a male donor in good health and CMV-seronegative. CDR3s include the opening cysteine and the closing phenylalanine or tryptophan. A D gene is named only where the DNA matches it firmly.

TRBJ1-5 TRBV6-1 NA CASSERGGGSNQPQHF TGTGCCAGCAGTGAACGCGGGGGTGGGAGCAATCAGCCCCAGCATTTT
TRBJ2-7 TRBV11-2 NA CASSLDNRRYEQYF TGTGCCAGCAGCTTAGATAATCGGAGGTACGAGCAGTACTTC
TRBJ2-3 TRBV5-6 NA CASSSYSSSTDTQYF TGTGCCAGCAGCTCCTATTCCTCTAGCACAGATACGCAGTATTTT
TRBJ1-3 TRBV11-2 NA CASSLDPGYGNTIYF TGTGCCAGCAGCTTAGATCCAGGGTATGGGAACACCATATATTTT
TRBJ1-2 TRBV6-5 NA CASSSLQGDYGYTF TGTGCCAGCAGTTCCCTACAGGGTGACTATGGCTACACCTTC
TRBJ2-7 TRBV4-1 TRBD1 CASSQADRAGEQYF TGCGCCAGCAGCCAGGCCGACAGGGCCGGCGAGCAGTACTTC
TRBJ2-1 TRBV7-8 TRBD1 CASARDRVDNEQFF TGTGCCAGTGCGAGGGACAGGGTGGACAATGAGCAGTTCTTC
TRBJ1-5 TRBV7-8 NA CASSPRGGLYSNQPQHF TGTGCCAGCAGCCCGAGGGGGGGACTTTATAGCAATCAGCCCCAGCATTTT
TRBJ2-1 TRBV10-3 NA CAISEKQESYNEQFF TGTGCCATCAGTGAAAAACAGGAGTCCTACAATGAGCAGTTCTTC
TRBJ2-5 TRBV4-1 TRBD2 CASSQDGTRGTFQYF TGCGCCAGCAGCCAAGATGGGACTAGAGGGACCTTCCAGTACTTC
TRBJ1-6 TRBV7-9 NA CASSFALEADSPLHF TGTGCCAGCAGCTTTGCCCTAGAGGCTGATTCACCCCTCCACTTT
TRBJ1-3 TRBV7-9 NA CASSLLHNAGNTIYF TGTGCCAGCAGCCTACTACACAACGCTGGAAACACCATATATTTT
TRBJ1-2 TRBV6-1 TRBD1 CASRRDRGVYGYTF TGTGCCAGCAGACGGGACAGGGGAGTCTATGGCTACACCTTC
TRBJ1-2 TRBV28 NA CASRFPGAYGYTF TGTGCCAGCAGATTCCCAGGCGCGTATGGCTACACCTTC
TRBJ1-2 TRBV6-6 NA CASSSPTLNYGYTF TGTGCCAGCAGTTCCCCGACACTCAACTATGGCTACACCTTC
TRBJ2-3 TRBV5-4 NA CASSYSDTQYF TGTGCCAGCAGCTACAGCGATACGCAGTATTTT
TRBJ2-7 TRBV5-4 TRBD2 CASSQGGRLHEQYF TGTGCCAGCAGCCAAGGCGGGAGGCTCCACGAGCAGTACTTC
TRBJ2-7 TRBV7-9 TRBD1 CASSVGQGIYEQYF TGTGCCAGCAGCGTGGGACAGGGGATCTACGAGCAGTACTTC
TRBJ2-3 TRBV18 NA CASSPNTGRDTQYF TGTGCCAGCTCACCCAACACAGGGCGGGATACGCAGTATTTT
TRBJ1-5 TRBV10-3 TRBD1 CATGTASNQPQHF TGTGCCACCGGGACAGCTAGCAATCAGCCCCAGCATTTT
TRBJ1-6 TRBV4-1 TRBD1 CASSLRIGGGANSPLHF TGCGCCAGCAGCCTACGCATAGGGGGCGGAGCTAATTCACCCCTCCACTTT
TRBJ1-2 TRBV6-1 NA CASSEALQGYGYTF TGTGCCAGCAGTGAAGCGCTGCAGGGCTATGGCTACACCTTC
TRBJ2-3 TRBV10-3 NA CAISESWGADTQYF TGTGCCATCAGTGAGTCCTGGGGCGCAGATACGCAGTATTTT
TRBJ1-1 TRBV6-5 TRBD1 CASSSTGGSEAFF TGTGCCAGCAGTTCTACAGGGGGCTCTGAAGCTTTCTTT
TRBJ1-2 TRBV5-6 NA CASNDRGGLNYGYTF TGTGCCAGCAACGATCGAGGTGGATTGAACTATGGCTACACCTTC
TRBJ1-1 TRBV28 NA CASATPGPNTEAFF TGTGCCAGCGCAACCCCAGGGCCCAACACTGAAGCTTTCTTT
TRBJ1-3 TRBV13 NA CASSLNPGRVMGNNIYF TGTGCCAGCAGCTTAAACCCAGGCAGGGTGATGGGAAACAACATATATTTT
TRBJ1-5 TRBV5-5 NA CASSLDRFSNQPQHF TGTGCCAGCAGCTTAGACAGATTTAGCAATCAGCCCCAGCATTTT
TRBJ1-1 TRBV5-5 NA CASSLRGGDTEAFF TGTGCCAGCAGCCTTCGGGGGGGCGACACTGAAGCTTTCTTT
TRBJ2-2 TRBV7-3 NA CASSIDGRGANTGELFF TGTGCCAGCAGCATAGACGGGCGGGGCGCGAACACCGGGGAGCTGTTTTTT
TRBJ1-5 TRBV6-5 NA CASRPTVNQPQHF TGTGCCAGCAGACCGACAGTCAATCAGCCCCAGCATTTT
TRBJ1-2 TRBV4-3 TRBD1 CASSQAIHMGQGESNYGYTF TGCGCCAGCAGCCAAGCGATTCACATGGGACAGGGAGAATCTAACTATGGCTACACCTTC
TRBJ1-3 TRBV5-1 NA CASSLEGTGNTIYF TGCGCCAGCAGCTTGGAGGGGACTGGAAACACCATATATTTT
TRBJ2-3 TRBV4-2 TRBD1 CASSLRATGSSTDTQYF TGTGCCAGCAGCCTAAGGGCGACAGGGAGTAGCACAGATACGCAGTATTTT
TRBJ1-2 TRBV5-1 NA CASSSRGGGQSGYTF TGCGCCAGCAGCTCCCGCGGGGGGGGCCAGAGTGGCTACACCTTC
TRBJ2-1 TRBV4-3 NA CASSQDGTGNNEQFF TGCGCCAGCAGCCAAGATGGAACAGGCAACAATGAGCAGTTCTTC
TRBJ2-3 TRBV5-1 NA CASSAAYSGPDTQYF TGCGCCAGCAGCGCCGCCTATTCGGGTCCAGATACGCAGTATTTT
TRBJ2-1 TRBV28 TRBD2 CASSLAGYPNEQFF TGTGCCAGCAGCCTAGCGGGATACCCCAATGAGCAGTTCTTC
TRBJ2-7 TRBV7-2 TRBD1 CASSRNRGHSYEQYF TGTGCCAGCAGTCGGAACAGGGGGCACTCCTACGAGCAGTACTTC
TRBJ2-5 TRBV7-2 TRBD2 CASSLYTILASGRKETQYF TGTGCCAGCAGCTTATATACCATCTTGGCTAGCGGGAGGAAAGAGACCCAGTACTTC